The 5 T cell receptor beta chains in this list originate from one sample, sequenced in a study of naive and memory T cell subsets. Ligated cDNA underwent four rounds of PCR with nested alpha and beta constant region primers and SP2. TCRdb re-derived calls from the 5' RACE reads in MiXCR, one entry per CDR3 protein. The repertoire holds about 62,000 distinct CDR3 sequences, 6% to 8.5% seen once, with roughly 19% in the top ten. The library had UMIs added by 3' ligation of an oligonucleotide to TCR cDNA. Source of these receptors: a female donor in good health.

This clonotype has a handful of counts. The rearrangement uses TRBV19 and TRBJ1-1; D call uncertain. The length of the CDR3 is 13 residues. CDR1 and CDR2 from the germline V gene are LNHDA and SQIVND (reference sequence). The germline V and J ends were trimmed by 1 base and 2 bases, with 5 bases remaining between them. The CDR3 DNA follows: TGTGCCAGTAGTATAGGGGTAAACACTGAAGCTTTCTTT. This sequence encodes CASSIGVNTEAFF.

The chain uses TRBV27 and TRBJ2-7; the match to TRBD2 covers 16 bases. Germline V gene sequence: CDR1 MNHEY, CDR2 SMNVEV (reference sequence). The CDR3 has 16 amino acids. Trimming removed 6 bases from V and 5 bases from J; junction bases left unmatched: 7. This CDR3 is CASRPGTSGRGDEQYF. The DNA of the CDR3 is TGTGCCAGCAGACCCGGGACTAGCGGGAGGGGCGACGAGCAGTACTTC.

This chain uses TRBV6-6 with TRBJ1-2; 8 bases match TRBD1. V gave up 5 bases and J gave up 0 bases; unmatched junction bases: 14. The CDR3 has 18 residues. CDR1 is MNHNY and CDR2 is SVGAGI in the germline V gene (reference sequence). For the CDR3, the DNA is TGTGCCAGCAGTAGTGGGGTCCTCGCAGGGGGCCCTAACTATGGCTACACCTTC. Translated: CASSSGVLAGGPNYGYTF.

This rearrangement joins TRBV7-3 to TRBJ2-1; D is undetermined. The V end was cut by 5 bases, the J end by 5 bases, with 10 bases between. The CDR3 runs to 13 residues. Germline values: CDR1 SGHTA, CDR2 FQGTGA. This CDR3 is CASSRLGNNEQFF. CDR3 sequence (DNA): TGTGCCAGCAGCCGTTTGGGAAACAATGAGCAGTTCTTC.

This clonotype was observed a few times. The gene calls are TRBV21-1 and TRBJ2-7; the table names TRBD2, a call not compared with the DNA. TRBV21-1 represents a pseudogene. The CDR3 is made up of 16 amino acids. CDR3 sequence: CASSKGGGTDTYEQYF. CDR3 sequence (DNA): TGTGCCAGCAGCAAAGGAGGCGGGACGGACACCTACGAGCAGTACTTC.